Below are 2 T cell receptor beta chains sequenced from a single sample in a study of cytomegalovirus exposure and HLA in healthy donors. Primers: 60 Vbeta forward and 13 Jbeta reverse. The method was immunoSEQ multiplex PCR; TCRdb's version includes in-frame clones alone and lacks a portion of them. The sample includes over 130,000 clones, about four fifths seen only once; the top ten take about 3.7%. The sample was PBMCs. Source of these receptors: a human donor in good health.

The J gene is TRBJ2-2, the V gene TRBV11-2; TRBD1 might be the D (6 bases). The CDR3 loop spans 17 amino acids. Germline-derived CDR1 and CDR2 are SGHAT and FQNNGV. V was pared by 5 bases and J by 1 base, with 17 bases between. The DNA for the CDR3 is TGTGCCAGCAGCCTCGCAAGGGGGACAAAGAACACCGGGGAGCTGTTTTTT. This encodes CASSLARGTKNTGELFF.

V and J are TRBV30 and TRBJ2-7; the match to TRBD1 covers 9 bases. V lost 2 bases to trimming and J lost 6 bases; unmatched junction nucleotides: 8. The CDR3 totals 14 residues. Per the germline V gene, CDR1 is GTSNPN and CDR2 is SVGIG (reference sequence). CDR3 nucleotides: TGTGCCTGGAGTCGGGGACAGGGATCGGGCGAGCAGTACTTC. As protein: CAWSRGQGSGEQYF.